These 10 T cell receptor beta chains originate from one sample sequenced in a study of post-analysis software for immune sequencing data. Their cognate antigens are unknown. Carried by the TCR beta cDNA libraries were unique molecular identifiers. TCRdb redid the calling of the PCR reads with MiXCR, one entry per CDR3 protein. The table shows about half a million distinct CDR3 sequences, with 34% occurring only once. Findings of the study overall: Five TRBV segments were significantly more frequent in patients than in controls. TRBV5-6, TRBV5-1 and TRBV20-1 were among these segments.

Sequencing was done on a sample of blood. The receptors here all came from a girl younger than 18 with multiple sclerosis.

On this clonotype itself: A junction end diverges from the germline sequence, so it may reflect a read error. V gene TRBV11-2 combines with J gene TRBJ2-2; possibly TRBD1 or TRBD2 for D (5 bases each). The CDR3 is 16 amino acids. Germline CDR1 is SGHAT and CDR2 is FQNNGV. Here the CDR3 DNA reads TGTGCCAGCAGTCCCCCAGGGCAGGTGAACACCGGGGAGCGGTTTTTT. It yields the protein CASSPPGQVNTGERFF.

The rearrangement uses TRBV20-1 and TRBJ2-7; D possibly corresponds to TRBD1 (6 bases). Germline-derived CDR1 and CDR2 are DFQATT and SNEGSKA (reference sequence). The CDR3 covers 13 residues. Trimming cost V 3 bases and J 3 bases, with 12 bases left between them. The CDR3 spells CSASRSGVYEQYF. The CDR3 DNA is TGCAGTGCTAGTAGGTCAGGGGTCTACGAGCAGTACTTC.

This clonotype was observed a few times. This chain uses TRBV3-1 with TRBJ2-5, with D unresolved. Deletions cut 4 bases from V and 2 bases from J, with 8 bases between. CDR3 length equals 13 residues. In germline, CDR1 is LGHDT, CDR2 YNNKEL (reference sequence). This CDR3 reads CASSPSLQETQYF. CDR3 nucleotides: TGTGCCAGCAGCCCCAGCTTGCAAGAGACCCAGTACTTC.

A remark on this clonotype: It may be a read error: a sequence one base away is much more abundant. The chain carries TRBV9 and TRBJ2-5, with unresolved D. The closer fit of TRBJ2-7 to the DNA end suggests the J call may be wrong. Germline V gene lookup returns CDR1 SGDLS and CDR2 YYNGEE. The CDR3 spans 16 residues. Here the CDR3 reads CASSVGKESASSEQYF. The DNA of the CDR3 is TGTGCCAGCAGCGTAGGTAAGGAGTCGGCGTCCTCCGAGCAGTACTTC.

This clonotype has at least ten counts. V is TRBV27 and J is TRBJ2-7, with 7 bases identical to TRBD1. Germline V CDR1 and CDR2: MNHEY, SMNVEV (reference sequence). This CDR3 spans 14 amino acids. The J segment lost 3 bases and the V segment lost 5 bases, leaving 7 bases of the junction unmatched. The CDR3 protein is CASSPRQGYYEQYF. The CDR3, as DNA: TGTGCCAGCAGTCCACGACAGGGCTACTACGAGCAGTACTTC.

The chain uses TRBV20-1 and TRBJ2-4; 12 bases match TRBD1. Germline V CDR1 and CDR2: DFQATT, SNEGSKA (reference sequence). The trim removed 5 bases at V and 2 bases at J, leaving 13 bases unmatched. The CDR3 length is 18 residues. CDR3 nucleotide sequence: TGCAGTGCTCCTTCTTTGGGACAGGGGGCAACCCCCAAAAACATTCAGTACTTC. It specifies CSAPSLGQGATPKNIQYF.

This clonotype was seen more than once but under ten times. The CDR3, as DNA: TGTGCCACCAGGGGGACAGGGGATGAATTGAGCTATGGCTACACCTTC. Translated, it gives CATRGTGDELSYGYTF. The rearrangement links TRBV15 to TRBJ1-2; TRBD1 agrees at 10 bases. This CDR3 is built from 16 residues. Trimming removed 6 bases from V and 4 bases from J; junction bases left unmatched: 11. The germline V gene encodes CDR1 LNHNV and CDR2 YYDKDF (reference sequence).

In this sample, this clonotype turned up a few times. This chain connects TRBV12-3 or TRBV12-4 to TRBJ2-2; TRBD1 is a possible D gene (6 bases). This CDR3 contains 15 residues. Trimming stripped 8 bases from V and 2 bases from J, with 15 bases between. CDR3 loop: CASYKDRLNTGELFF. Here the CDR3 DNA reads TGTGCCAGCTATAAAGACAGGTTAAACACCGGGGAGCTGTTTTTT.

Of note for this clonotype: One end of the junction varies from germline; a read error may be responsible. The chain combines TRBV20-1 with TRBJ2-4; TRBD1 might be the D (6 bases). CDR1 and CDR2 from the germline V gene are DFQATT and SNEGSKA (reference sequence). The CDR3 spans 13 residues. CDR3 sequence reads: CSAGGIAKNIRYF. The CDR3 DNA follows: TGCAGTGCTGGGGGCATTGCCAAAAACATTCGGTACTTC.

The chain employs TRBV6-1 and TRBJ1-2; D is unclear. CDR1 is MNHNS and CDR2 is SASEGT in the germline V gene. The ends were cut back, 8 bases at V and 5 bases at J, with 6 bases in the middle. The CDR3 length is 10 residues. The CDR3 loop reads CASDGYGYTF. CDR3 DNA: TGTGCCAGCGACGGATATGGCTACACCTTC.